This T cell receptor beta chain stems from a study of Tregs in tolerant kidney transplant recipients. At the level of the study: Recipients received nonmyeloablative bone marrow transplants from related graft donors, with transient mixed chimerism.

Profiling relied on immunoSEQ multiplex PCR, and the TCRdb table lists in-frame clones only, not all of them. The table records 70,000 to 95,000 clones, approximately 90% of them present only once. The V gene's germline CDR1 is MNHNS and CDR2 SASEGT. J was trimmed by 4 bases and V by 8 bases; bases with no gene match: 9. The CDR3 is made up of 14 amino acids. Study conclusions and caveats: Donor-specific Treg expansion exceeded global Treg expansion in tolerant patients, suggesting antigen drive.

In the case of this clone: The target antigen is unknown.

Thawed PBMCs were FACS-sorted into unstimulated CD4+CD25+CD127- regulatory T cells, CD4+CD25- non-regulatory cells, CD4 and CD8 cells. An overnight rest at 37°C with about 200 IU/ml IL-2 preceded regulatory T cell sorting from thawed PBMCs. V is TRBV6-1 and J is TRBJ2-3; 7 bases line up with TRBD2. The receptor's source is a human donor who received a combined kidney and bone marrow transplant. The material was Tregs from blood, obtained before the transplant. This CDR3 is CASCATGRSDTQYF. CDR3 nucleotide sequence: TGTGCCAGCTGTGCCACCGGGAGGTCAGATACGCAGTATTTT.